This T cell receptor beta chain originates from a study of a mutant IDH1 vaccine in newly diagnosed glioma. The wider study: Averaging around 40 years of age, treated patients were 62.5% male and approximately 40% female.

Study-wide results and caveats: The study observed vaccine-induced immune responses in roughly 93% of patients.

This clone was observed a few times. Its antigen is still unknown. The V gene lost 5 bases and the J gene lost 9 bases, with 17 bases spanning the gap. This CDR3 is built from 14 residues. Germline V gives CDR1 SEHNR, CDR2 FQNEAQ (reference sequence). Regarding time point: week 23, last vaccination. Vaccinated patients received 300 ug of mutant IDH1 20-mer peptide per dose, with topical imiquimod. Donors harbored newly found WHO grade 3 or 4 IDH1-mutant, ATRX-lost astrocytomas. The repertoire was sequenced with immunoSEQ multiplex PCR; TCRdb's copy has only in-frame clones and lacks some. The data show tens of thousands of clones, with about 78% seen just once and 6.3% held by the top ten.

This TCR was sampled from a woman aged 40-49 years with glioma. Some clones in this sample may be carry-over from other donors' samples. The gene calls are TRBV7-9 and TRBJ2-1; a weak D match, TRBD2 (5 bases). The sample here was PBMCs, taken from a glioma patient whose treatment included an IDH1 peptide vaccine. CDR3 coding DNA: TGTGCCAGCAGCCTTGCAGGACTCGCGAGTGAGCAGTTCTTC. Translated: CASSLAGLASEQFF.